The rows below give T cell receptor beta chains drawn from one sample of a study of cytomegalovirus exposure and HLA in healthy donors. Profiled with immunoSEQ multiplex PCR; TCRdb holds only in-frame clones, not every one. This table has about 69,000 clones, about 70% appearing once. The sample taken for sequencing was PBMCs. Every receptor here comes from a woman in her 30s in good health and CMV-seronegative. Each CDR3 is given with its conserved first and last residue.

cdr3_aa: CASFASGSQETQYF; cdr3_length: 14; j_call: TRBJ2-5; v_call: TRBV25-1
cdr3_aa: CASSPPGTNEKLFF; cdr3_length: 14; j_call: TRBJ1-4; v_call: TRBV18
cdr3_aa: CASSLQSRTGELFF; cdr3_length: 14; j_call: TRBJ2-2; v_call: TRBV7-2
cdr3_aa: CASSSFRAGGTEAFF; cdr3_length: 15; j_call: TRBJ1-1; v_call: TRBV6-5
cdr3_aa: CAAYRDRNYGYTF; cdr3_length: 13; j_call: TRBJ1-2; v_call: TRBV18
cdr3_aa: CASSRGQGYTEAFF; cdr3_length: 14; j_call: TRBJ1-1; v_call: TRBV5-4
cdr3_aa: CASSLNRAYNSPLHF; cdr3_length: 15; j_call: TRBJ1-6; v_call: TRBV5-6
cdr3_aa: CAWRIVTSTDTQYF; cdr3_length: 14; j_call: TRBJ2-3; v_call: TRBV30
cdr3_aa: CASTTLGGQAQPQHF; cdr3_length: 15; j_call: TRBJ1-5; v_call: TRBV5-6
cdr3_aa: CAWRSTSGDTGELFF; cdr3_length: 15; j_call: TRBJ2-2; v_call: TRBV30
cdr3_aa: CASSATGRTGNTIYF; cdr3_length: 15; j_call: TRBJ1-3; v_call: TRBV2